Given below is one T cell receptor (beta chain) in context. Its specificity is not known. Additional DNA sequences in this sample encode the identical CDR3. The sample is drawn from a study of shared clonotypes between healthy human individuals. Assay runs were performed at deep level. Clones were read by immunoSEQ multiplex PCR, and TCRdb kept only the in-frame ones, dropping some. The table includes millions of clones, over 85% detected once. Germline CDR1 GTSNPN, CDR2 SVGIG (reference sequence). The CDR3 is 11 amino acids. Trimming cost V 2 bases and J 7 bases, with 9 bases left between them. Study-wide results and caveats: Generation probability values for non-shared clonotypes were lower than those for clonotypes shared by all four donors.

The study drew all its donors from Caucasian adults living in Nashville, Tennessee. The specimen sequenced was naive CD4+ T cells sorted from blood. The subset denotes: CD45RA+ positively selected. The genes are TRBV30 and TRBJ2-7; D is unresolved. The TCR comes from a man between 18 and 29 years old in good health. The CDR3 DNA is TGTGCCTGGAGTAGGGTAGGGGAGCAGTACTTC. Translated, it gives CAWSRVGEQYF.